This TCR beta chain is drawn from a study of blood T cell repertoires in COVID-19. V was pared by 1 base and J by 1 base, with 10 bases between. The CDR3 has 15 amino acids. Per germline, CDR1 SGHTA and CDR2 FQGNSA. Produced via immunoSEQ multiplex PCR; TCRdb's table is partial and in-frame only. This sample has some 300,000 clones; 90% to 95% occur once, and the top ten carry approximately 4.1%. Everyone who took part was 18 to 89 years old, and they came from about two dozen US areas. Cohorts were determined from participant-reported clinical history. Sequenced input: PBMCs or T cells enriched from blood (not recorded which). The TCR comes from a woman younger than 45 who had been exposed to COVID-19. The rearrangement uses TRBV7-2 and TRBJ1-1, with a possible D match to TRBD1 (5 bases). The CDR3 sequence is CASSLVGGANTEAFF. The CDR3 DNA follows: TGTGCCAGCAGCTTAGTCGGGGGTGCGAACACTGAAGCTTTCTTT.